The 28 T cell receptor beta chains below all came from one sample that was sequenced in a study of radiation and T cells in renal cell carcinoma (dated by TCRdb to about 2020). The method behind the library was the immunoSEQ multiplex PCR assay. TCRdb re-hosts the immuneACCESS table, in-frame sequences only. Its copies lack some clones; in the studies checked, an unresolved V gene accounts for under half of them, and the cause for the rest is not known. The sample records about 130,000 clones, 88% of which are singletons. The top ten constitute approximately 6% of the sample. In the paper's terms, the time point label means: blood 2 weeks post-SBRT. The treatment or condition label for this specimen denotes: 15 Gy SBRT to primary tumor, nephrectomy 4 weeks later. This specimen consisted of blood, obtained from a patient whose treatment included radiotherapy and nephrectomy. All receptors come from a woman aged 65 to 85 with renal cell carcinoma.

In this sample, this clone turned up once. V gene TRBV19 combines with J gene TRBJ1-5, with a weak D call TRBD1 (6 bases). CDR1 and CDR2 (germline): LNHDA, SQIVND (reference sequence). The CDR3 covers 15 residues. V lost 6 bases, J lost 6 bases, and 18 bases lay in between. The CDR3 bases are TGTGCCAGTAGCCCGGGGGGGAAGGGGGGTCAGCCCCAGCATTTT. Residues: CASSPGGKGGQPQHF.

This clone was seen a handful of times. This chain uses TRBV9 with TRBJ1-1; weak D call: TRBD1 (5 bases). The CDR3 extends over 14 amino acids. The V and J ends lost 0 bases and 3 bases respectively, with 9 bases between them. The germline gives CDR1 SGDLS, CDR2 YYNGEE. The CDR3 DNA reads as TGTGCCAGCAGCGTAGCCGGGGGGGACACTGAAGCTTTCTTT. It codes for CASSVAGGDTEAFF.

This clone appeared once. J is TRBJ2-5 and V is TRBV28, with 9 nucleotides matching TRBD1. The CDR3 extends over 15 amino acids. Germline V gives CDR1 MDHEN, CDR2 SYDVKM. J gave up 5 bases and V 5 bases, and 9 bases lay outside the gene matches. The CDR3, as DNA: TGTGCCAGCAGTCCACAGGGGGCGAGGAGGGAGACCCAGTACTTC. It is translated as CASSPQGARRETQYF.

The chain employs TRBV29-1 and TRBJ1-1; tentatively, D is TRBD1 (5 bases). From germline, CDR1 is SQVTM and CDR2 ANQGSEA. The CDR3 has 14 amino acids. V dropped 2 bases and J dropped 5 bases, with 15 bases sitting between them. The CDR3 coding sequence is TGCAGCGTTGAATTTGTGGGACGGGGGACTGAAGCTTTCTTT. It is translated as CSVEFVGRGTEAFF. Combining the CDR3 with reference TRBV29-1 and TRBJ1-1 gives the whole variable domain SAVISQKPSRDICQRGTSLTIQCQVDSQVTMMFWYRQQPGQSLTLIATANQGSEATYESGFVIDKFPISRPNLTFSTLTVSNMSPEDSSIYLCSVEFVGRGTEAFFGQGTRLTVV.

V and J are TRBV7-6 and TRBJ1-2; D is ambiguous. Germline assignment: CDR1 SGHVS and CDR2 FNYEAQ. Trimming removed 0 bases from V and 7 bases from J, with 9 bases in between. The CDR3 extends over 13 amino acids. In DNA form, the CDR3 reads TGTGCCAGCAGCTTAGCATTCGGTTTTGGCTACACCTTC. As protein: CASSLAFGFGYTF. The whole variable domain, filled in from reference TRBV7-6 and TRBJ1-2, reads GAGVSQSPRYKVTKRGQDVALRCDPISGHVSLYWYRQALGQGPEFLTYFNYEAQQDKSGLPNDRFSAERPEGSISTLTIQRTEQRDSAMYRCASSLAFGFGYTFGSGTRLTVV.

The gene calls are TRBV6-5 and TRBJ2-1; D is perhaps TRBD2 (5 bases). Per the germline V gene, CDR1 is MNHEY and CDR2 is SVGAGI. The CDR3 consists of 14 residues. Deletions cut 2 bases from V and 4 bases from J, with 9 bases between. The CDR3 DNA reads as TGTGCCAGCAGTTACGTTCGGGAATACAATGAGCAGTTCTTC. Translating gives CASSYVREYNEQFF.

This chain connects TRBV2 to TRBJ1-6; a weak D match, TRBD1 (6 bases). The CDR3 has 16 amino acids. Germline lookup yields CDR1 SNHLY and CDR2 FYNNEI. Trimming removed 6 bases at V and 5 bases at J, with 17 bases between. CDR3 region: CASRRTASLNNSPLHF. The CDR3 DNA follows: TGTGCCAGCAGGAGGACAGCCTCCCTCAATAATTCACCCCTCCACTTT.

The rearrangement links TRBV14 to TRBJ2-7, with TRBD2 as a possible D gene (5 bases). CDR3 length: 14 residues. Trimming left V 4 bases short and J 2 bases short, with 12 bases between. Germline lookup yields CDR1 SGHDN and CDR2 FVKESK. CDR3 residues: CASSLRGGAYEQYF. CDR3 nucleotides: TGTGCCAGCAGCCTACGGGGTGGGGCCTACGAGCAGTACTTC.

The genes are TRBV11-1 and TRBJ2-7, with TRBD1 matching over 9 bases. This CDR3 has 15 residues. Germline V gives CDR1 SGHAT, CDR2 FQDESV (reference sequence). V lost 6 bases, J lost 1 base, and 7 bases stayed unmatched. CDR3 residues: CASRRDRVRSYEQYF. The CDR3 DNA sequence: TGTGCCAGCAGGAGGGACAGGGTAAGGTCCTACGAGCAGTACTTC.

This sequence joins TRBV21-1 and TRBJ1-4. TRBV21-1 is deemed a pseudogene. This CDR3 is 16 amino acids long. CDR3 amino acids: CASSKGSLVPPEKLFF. In DNA, the CDR3 is TGTGCCAGCAGCAAAGGGTCACTAGTCCCTCCTGAAAAACTGTTTTTT.

This chain links TRBV6-1 with TRBJ1-5; D may be TRBD1 (6 bases). Deletions cut 7 bases from V and 6 bases from J, with 10 bases between. The germline V gene encodes CDR1 MNHNS and CDR2 SASEGT. This CDR3 contains 12 residues. The CDR3 sequence is CASKGGTQPQHF. The CDR3 nucleotides read TGTGCCAGCAAAGGGGGGACTCAGCCCCAGCATTTT.

The chain combines TRBV28 with TRBJ1-4; D remains unclear. CDR1 is MDHEN, CDR2 SYDVKM, per germline. This CDR3 contains 14 residues. V dropped 2 bases and J dropped 8 bases, with 12 bases sitting between them. CDR3 nucleotide sequence: TGTGCCAGCAGTTTAGTGCTGGTACCCGAAAAACTGTTTTTT. Protein sequence: CASSLVLVPEKLFF.

The chain has TRBV12-2 and TRBJ2-1. TRBV12-2 is a pseudogene locus. The CDR3 loop spans 18 amino acids. The CDR3 region is CASRSDGHCPNVYNEQFF. For the CDR3, the DNA is TGTGCAAGTCGCTCCGACGGGCACTGCCCCAACGTGTACAATGAGCAGTTCTTC.

The J gene is TRBJ2-1, the V gene TRBV2; D may correspond to TRBD1 or TRBD2 (6 bases each). Germline V gene sequence: CDR1 SNHLY, CDR2 FYNNEI. The CDR3 has 16 amino acids. The V and J ends lost 6 bases and 3 bases respectively, with 18 bases between them. The CDR3 is CASRLGGDTYYNEQFF. DNA of the CDR3: TGTGCCAGCAGACTAGGAGGGGACACCTACTACAATGAGCAGTTCTTC.

The CDR3 is CASRPTGWTEAFF. In DNA, the CDR3 is TGTGCCAGCAGGCCGACAGGGTGGACTGAAGCTTTCTTT. This chain connects TRBV2 to TRBJ1-1; 7 bases are shared with TRBD1. Germline V CDR1 and CDR2: SNHLY, FYNNEI. The V and J ends lost 6 bases and 5 bases, in that order; junction bases with no gene match: 6. The CDR3 has 13 residues.

The chain employs TRBV4-3 and TRBJ1-1; no reliable D call. CDR1 is LGHNA and CDR2 is YSLEER in the germline V gene. V was trimmed by 1 base and J by 3 bases, leaving 15 bases between them. CDR3 size: 16 residues. CDR3 in DNA: TGCGCCAGCAGCCAAGTAACAGCCGGTTACTACACTGAAGCTTTCTTT. Protein sequence: CASSQVTAGYYTEAFF.

The chain couples TRBV7-9 to TRBJ1-4; D is undetermined. This CDR3 region has 16 residues. The V end was cut by 2 bases, the J end by 0 bases, with 10 bases between. CDR1 and CDR2 (germline): SEHNR, FQNEAQ (reference sequence). CDR3 DNA: TGTGCCAGCAGCTTATTGGCTTTTGCAACTAATGAAAAACTGTTTTTT. Translated, it gives CASSLLAFATNEKLFF.

This clone was observed a single time. The same CDR3 arises from other DNA sequences in this sample as well. The chain carries TRBV18 and TRBJ2-2; D is uncertain. The CDR3 has 14 residues. V lost 3 bases and J lost 4, with 9 bases in between. From germline, CDR1 is KGHSH and CDR2 LQKENI. CDR3 nucleotide sequence: TGTGCCAGCTCACCTAAGGACGGCACCGGGGAGCTGTTTTTT. The encoded protein is CASSPKDGTGELFF.

In this sample, this clone turned up once. The chain employs TRBV28 and TRBJ1-4; the match to TRBD1 covers 8 bases. This CDR3 has 16 residues. The ends lost 6 bases at V and 8 bases at J; junction bases unmatched: 14. Germline V gene sequence: CDR1 MDHEN, CDR2 SYDVKM. The CDR3 sequence: CASRGTGTGLLEKLFF. The CDR3 bases are TGTGCCAGCAGAGGGACAGGAACGGGCCTTTTAGAAAAACTGTTTTTT.

The chain couples TRBV27 to TRBJ1-2; 10 nucleotides line up with TRBD1. The CDR3 consists of 14 residues. CDR1 is MNHEY, CDR2 SMNVEV, per germline (reference sequence). Trimming took 3 bases from V and 8 from J; bases not matched to a gene: 6. The CDR3 loop is CASSFDRGLEGYTF. In DNA form, the CDR3 reads TGTGCCAGCAGTTTCGACAGGGGGCTTGAAGGCTACACCTTC.

The chain carries TRBV30 and TRBJ1-5, with D possibly being TRBD1 (5 bases). The V and J ends lost 4 bases and 3 bases respectively, with 22 bases between them. The CDR3 has 17 residues. CDR1 is GTSNPN, CDR2 SVGIG, per germline (reference sequence). In DNA, the CDR3 is TGTGCCTGGACCCCCCAGGGAGCTGGGGTTTACAATCAGCCCCAGCATTTT. Its translation: CAWTPQGAGVYNQPQHF. The entire variable domain, with the rest obtained from reference TRBV30 and TRBJ1-5, is as follows: SQTIHQWPATLVQPVGSPLSLECTVEGTSNPNLYWYRQAAGRGLQLLFYSVGIGQISSEVPQNLSASRPQDRQFILSSKKLLLSDSGFYLCAWTPQGAGVYNQPQHFGDGTRLSIL.

Here the CDR3 DNA reads TGTGCCAGCAGTGGGACGGGGAGCTACACCTTC. Residues: CASSGTGSYTF. This chain links TRBV6-5 with TRBJ1-2; D may be TRBD1 (5 bases). The germline gives CDR1 MNHEY, CDR2 SVGAGI. Trimming took off 5 bases at V and 9 bases at J, with 10 bases between the two ends. This CDR3 is 11 amino acids long.

The chain carries TRBV28 and TRBJ2-7; 8 bases agree with TRBD1. This CDR3 contains 17 residues. In germline, CDR1 is MDHEN, CDR2 SYDVKM. Trimming cost V 6 bases and J 6 bases; bases outside gene matches: 19. CDR3: CASSRDLAPPTGGEQYF. In nucleotides, the CDR3 is TGTGCCAGCAGCCGCGATTTGGCTCCCCCTACAGGGGGCGAGCAGTACTTC.

The V and J genes are TRBV6-5 and TRBJ1-1; 8 bases line up with TRBD1. The CDR3 is 13 residues long. Trimming removed 6 bases from V and 4 bases from J; junction bases left unmatched: 4. The germline gives CDR1 MNHEY, CDR2 SVGAGI. In nucleotides, the CDR3 is TGTGCCAGCAGGGACAGGGCCGGCACTGAAGCTTTCTTT. Its protein product is CASRDRAGTEAFF.

The rearrangement links TRBV10-3 to TRBJ2-3, with D possibly TRBD2 on 5 matching bases. Germline CDR1 ENHRY, CDR2 SYGVKD. V was clipped by 6 bases and J by 7 bases, with 20 bases between them. CDR3 size: 15 residues. The CDR3 DNA reads as TGTGCCATCAGGGACTTAGGGTCCCTTGGGTATACGCAGTATTTT. Amino acid sequence: CAIRDLGSLGYTQYF.

The chain employs TRBV15 and TRBJ2-5, with 7 bases identical to TRBD2. In germline, CDR1 is LNHNV, CDR2 YYDKDF (reference sequence). There are 16 residues in the CDR3. With 5 bases clipped from V and 4 bases from J, the junction kept 13 bases outside the gene matches. CDR3: CATSVLWGGPRETQYF. The CDR3, as DNA: TGTGCCACCAGCGTTTTATGGGGGGGACCGAGAGAGACCCAGTACTTC.

In this sample, this clone turned up once. The rearrangement uses TRBV28 and TRBJ2-3; no clear D. The CDR3 extends over 12 amino acids. Germline V gene lookup returns CDR1 MDHEN and CDR2 SYDVKM. The V gene lost 5 bases and the J gene lost 5 bases, with 8 bases spanning the gap. The CDR3 sequence: CASSRLGDTQYF. The CDR3, as DNA: TGTGCCAGCAGTCGCCTAGGAGATACGCAGTATTTT.

The gene calls are TRBV7-9 and TRBJ2-7; D is possibly TRBD1 or TRBD2 (5 bases each). There are 13 residues in the CDR3. CDR1 SEHNR and CDR2 FQNEAQ come from the germline V gene (reference sequence). Trimming cost V 4 bases and J 6 bases, with 13 bases left between them. CDR3 protein: CASSWGAGSEQYF. The CDR3 DNA is TGTGCCAGCAGCTGGGGTGCAGGGAGCGAGCAGTACTTC.